This T cell receptor beta chain was captured by sequencing in a study of shared clonotypes between healthy human individuals. Study background: Every donor yielded three CD4 naive, three CD4 memory, two CD8 naive and one CD8 memory plate. General study points: The four-donor shared clonotypes exceeded non-shared clonotypes in generation probability, with non-shared ones scoring lower.

About this clone itself: Its antigen remains unknown.

Authors' data handling: ImmunoSEQ yielded junction-only sequences lacking quality scores, so filtering differed. Measured with immunoSEQ multiplex PCR; TCRdb has only the in-frame clones, and not every one. The V and J calls and clone size were taken over from that table, and D and trimming were inferred from the DNA. The table has about 2.3 million clones, 90% to 95% seen once. CDR1 and CDR2 (germline): SQVTM, ANQGSEA. The CDR3 extends over 13 amino acids. V lost 7 bases and J lost 5, with 17 bases in between. J is TRBJ2-5 and V is TRBV29-1; D may be TRBD2 (6 bases). The sequence derives from a man between 18 and 35 years old in good health. Some clones in this sample may be carry-over from other donors' samples. The sequencing input was naive CD4+ T cells from PBMCs. Subset: CD45RA+ positively selected. CDR3 sequence: CSAGGRAAETQYF. DNA of the CDR3: TGCAGCGCCGGGGGTCGGGCGGCGGAGACCCAGTACTTC.